This TCR beta chain was observed in a study of T cells in Graves' hyperthyroidism and ophthalmopathy. Points on this clonotype: Its matching antigen is unknown.

Amplification of TCR beta CDR3 regions was performed using RNA transcripts as template. First-round RT-PCR with HTBI primers amplified the TCR CDR3 region. TCRdb independently ran MiXCR on the multiplex PCR reads; one entry per CDR3 protein. The sample records roughly 750,000 distinct CDR3 sequences, approximately 16% being singletons. Whole-study findings and limits: Blood samples included most of the expanded thyroid clonotypes exceeding 0.001.

The CDR3 totals 15 residues. Germline loops: CDR1 SGHRS, CDR2 YFSETQ. Between the trimmed V and J ends, which lost 8 bases and 1 base, there was a span of 17 bases. Graves' hyperthyroidism was deemed stable absent ophthalmopathy progression within 18 months. Fresh 10 ml peripheral blood yielded PBMCs. The source is a man aged 18 to 29 with Graves' hyperthyroidism. What was sequenced was blood. This sequence joins TRBV5-1 and TRBJ2-3, with D possibly TRBD2 on 5 matching bases. Here the CDR3 DNA reads TGCGCCAGTGCGGAACCTAAGGGAGGCACAGATACGCAGTATTTT. Translation gives CASAEPKGGTDTQYF.